A single TCR beta chain is shown here with its context. The CDR3 runs 14 residues. The V and J ends lost 6 bases and 4 bases, in that order; junction bases with no gene match: 6. CDR1 SGHDT and CDR2 YYEEEE come from the germline V gene. The record originates from a study of blood T cell repertoires in COVID-19. Study-wide background: Samples of COVID-19 (acute and convalescent) were obtained from the United States, Italy and Spain. T cells, B-cell-depleted T cells, or PBMCs provided the cDNA or gDNA that served as material.

The assay was immunoSEQ multiplex PCR, and TCRdb's table has in-frame clones only and misses some. The sample records about 180,000 clones, roughly 88% being singletons. The chain has TRBV5-6 and TRBJ2-7, with 11 bases aligning to TRBD1. This clonotype originated in a woman of 80 years or more with acute or convalescent COVID-19. Input material: peripheral blood. The CDR3 loop is CASTPGQGAYEQYF. The CDR3 DNA sequence: TGTGCCAGCACCCCCGGACAGGGGGCGTACGAGCAGTACTTC.